This T cell receptor beta chain was identified in a study of shared clonotypes between healthy human individuals. Study background: The donor group consisted of two women and a few men, aged 18 to 49. Regarding the study as a whole: Few donors restricted represented genetic and exposure-history diversity.

Using immunoSEQ multiplex PCR, the repertoire was profiled, and TCRdb retains in-frame clones only, with some absent. The data hold about 2.1 million clones, with around 93% observed a single time. On this clone: Its antigen is not identified.

The germline V gene has CDR1 SGDLS and CDR2 YYNGEE. There are 16 residues in the CDR3. Trimming removed 3 bases from V and 3 bases from J; junction bases left unmatched: 10. The naive CD8 fraction comprised CD45RO-negative cells positively selected for CCR7 and excluded terminally differentiated effector memory CD45RA+ cells. The V and J genes are TRBV9 and TRBJ1-2, with TRBD1 matching over 8 bases. This clonotype was obtained from a man aged 18 to 29 in good health. Some clones in this sample may be carry-over from other donors' samples. The sequencing input was naive CD8+ T cells from PBMCs. CDR3 DNA: TGTGCCAGCAGCGCACCAAAGACAGGGGAGGACTATGGCTACACCTTC. As protein: CASSAPKTGEDYGYTF. The full variable domain, with the rest looked up from reference TRBV9 and TRBJ1-2, is DSGVTQTPKHLITATGQRVTLRCSPRSGDLSVYWYQQSLDQGLQFLIQYYNGEERAKGNILERFSAQQFPDLHSELNLSSLELGDSALYFCASSAPKTGEDYGYTFGSGTRLTVV.